A selection of T cell receptor beta chains follows, all from one sample in a study of blood T cell repertoires in COVID-19. The protocol was immunoSEQ multiplex PCR, while the TCRdb copy is restricted to in-frame clones and leaves out a portion. This sample yields 40,000 to 60,000 clones, of which about 92% are seen a single time; 1% belongs to the top ten. Material for sequencing was peripheral blood. These receptors all come from a man aged 60-69 years with COVID-19, enrolled during active disease. Each CDR3 is given with its conserved first and last residue. A D gene is named only where the DNA matches it firmly. Some rows mark clone size as missing; the rest say once, few, many or name a class of expanded clone.

>TRBJ1-2|.|TRBV5-1|.
CASSPTTTNYGYTF
TGCGCCAGCAGCCCTACCACTACTAACTATGGCTACACCTTC
>TRBJ1-2|.|TRBV9|.
CASSVEVGGEVEGYTF
TGTGCCAGCAGCGTAGAGGTGGGAGGAGAAGTAGAAGGCTACACCTTC
>TRBJ1-5|.|TRBV4-3|.
CASSQDRGGYSNQPQHF
TGCGCCAGCAGCCAAGATCGCGGGGGATATAGCAATCAGCCCCAGCATTTT
>TRBJ1-2|.|TRBV7-9|TRBD1
CASSPGTGLGYTF
TGTGCCAGCAGCCCCGGGACAGGTCTTGGCTACACCTTC
>TRBJ1-2|.|TRBV7-2|.
CASRPGAADYGYTF
TGTGCCAGCAGGCCTGGGGCCGCGGACTATGGCTACACCTTC
>TRBJ2-1|.|TRBV18|.
CASSPQEGDEQFF
TGTGCCAGCTCACCACAGGAGGGCGATGAGCAGTTCTTC
>TRBJ2-3|.|TRBV21-1|.
CASSKVCRGLGRDTQYF
TGTGCCAGCAGCAAAGTCTGTAGGGGACTAGGGAGAGATACGCAGTATTTT
>TRBJ1-1|.|TRBV29-1|.
CSVDPGYTEAFF
TGCAGCGTTGACCCGGGATACACTGAAGCTTTCTTT
>TRBJ2-1|.|TRBV12-3/TRBV12-4|.
CASSLDQELEQFF
TGTGCCAGCAGTTTAGATCAGGAACTCGAGCAGTTCTTC
>TRBJ1-6|.|TRBV30|.
CAWSVALLTVSYNSPLHF
TGTGCCTGGAGTGTAGCCCTGTTGACAGTCTCCTATAATTCACCCCTCCACTTT
>TRBJ2-3|.|TRBV7-9|.
CATSLGGSDTQYF
TGTGCCACCTCATTAGGAGGTTCTGATACGCAGTATTTT
>TRBJ1-3|.|TRBV5-1|TRBD1
CASSFGQGSGNTIYF
TGCGCCAGCAGCTTCGGACAGGGCTCTGGAAACACCATATATTTT
>TRBJ1-5|.|TRBV19|.
CASSPGQFNQPQHF
TGTGCCAGTAGTCCAGGACAGTTCAATCAGCCCCAGCATTTT
>TRBJ2-3|.|TRBV20-1|.
CSARLPDTQYF
TGCAGTGCTAGACTCCCAGATACGCAGTATTTT
>TRBJ2-7|.|TRBV7-9|TRBD1
CASSLVAWGAGTGDEQYF
TGTGCCAGCAGCTTAGTGGCCTGGGGAGCCGGGACAGGGGACGAGCAGTACTTC
>TRBJ1-2|.|TRBV19|.
CASSMYRANYGYTF
TGTGCCAGTAGTATGTACAGGGCAAACTATGGCTACACCTTC
>TRBJ1-1|.|TRBV3-1/TRBV3-2|.
CASSLMTAGGTEAFF
TGTGCCAGCAGCCTCATGACAGCCGGGGGCACTGAAGCTTTCTTT
>TRBJ2-7|.|TRBV27|TRBD2
CASSFLAGGGPYEQYF
TGTGCCAGCAGTTTTCTAGCGGGAGGGGGGCCCTACGAGCAGTACTTC
>TRBJ1-2|.|TRBV27|TRBD1
CASSTLGQGWHGYTF
TGTGCCAGCAGTACCCTCGGACAGGGGTGGCATGGCTACACCTTC
>TRBJ1-1|.|TRBV6-2/TRBV6-3|.
CASSYSGRVNTEAFF
TGTGCCAGCAGTTACTCCGGCAGGGTGAACACTGAAGCTTTCTTT
>TRBJ2-1|.|TRBV7-2|TRBD2
CASELSSGGYEQFF
TGTGCCAGCGAGTTATCTAGCGGAGGCTATGAGCAGTTCTTC
>TRBJ1-2|.|TRBV24-1|.
CATSDSSYGYTF
TGTGCCACCAGTGATTCCTCTTATGGCTACACCTTC
>TRBJ2-6|.|TRBV28|TRBD1
CASCRTGVPTGANVLTF
TGTGCCAGCTGCCGGACAGGGGTACCCACTGGGGCCAACGTCCTGACTTTC
>TRBJ1-6|.|TRBV5-1|.
CASSLLSALNSPLHF
TGCGCCAGCAGCTTGCTAAGCGCTCTTAATTCACCCCTCCACTTT
>TRBJ2-7|.|TRBV27|.
CASSNRISSYEQYF
TGTGCCAGCAGTAACAGGATTAGCTCCTACGAGCAGTACTTC
>TRBJ1-1|once|TRBV10-3|.
CAISATDRTEAFF
TGTGCCATCAGTGCCACCGACAGGACTGAAGCTTTCTTT
>TRBJ2-2|.|TRBV5-8|.
CASSLFVGLTGELFF
TGTGCCAGCAGCTTGTTCGTCGGTCTCACCGGGGAGCTGTTTTTT
>TRBJ1-6|once|TRBV6-5|.
CASSYWENSPLHF
TGTGCCAGCAGTTACTGGGAGAATTCACCCCTCCACTTT
>TRBJ1-2|.|TRBV6-1|.
CASSELGGYGYTF
TGTGCCAGCAGTGAACTGGGGGGCTATGGCTACACCTTC